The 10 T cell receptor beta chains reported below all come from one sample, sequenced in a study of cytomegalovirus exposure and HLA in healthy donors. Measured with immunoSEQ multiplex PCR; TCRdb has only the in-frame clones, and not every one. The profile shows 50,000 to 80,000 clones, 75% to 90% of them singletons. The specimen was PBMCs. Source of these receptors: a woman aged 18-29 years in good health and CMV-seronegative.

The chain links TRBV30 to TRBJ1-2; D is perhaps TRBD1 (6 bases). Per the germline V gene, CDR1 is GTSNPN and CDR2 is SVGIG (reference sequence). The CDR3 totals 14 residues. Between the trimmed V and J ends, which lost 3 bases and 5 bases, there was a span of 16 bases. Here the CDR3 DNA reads TGTGCCTGGAGAGACCCTTCAGGGGTTTATGGCTACACCTTC. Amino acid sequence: CAWRDPSGVYGYTF.

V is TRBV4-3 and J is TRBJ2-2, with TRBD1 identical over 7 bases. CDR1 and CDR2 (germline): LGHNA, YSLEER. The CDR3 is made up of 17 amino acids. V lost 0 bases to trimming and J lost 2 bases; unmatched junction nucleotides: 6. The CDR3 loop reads CASSQDSAGGNTGELFF. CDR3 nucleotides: TGCGCCAGCAGCCAAGATTCGGCAGGGGGTAACACCGGGGAGCTGTTTTTT.

The CDR3 DNA reads as TGTGCCAGCAGCTCGCTATACTCCGAGCAGTACTTC. Translating it yields CASSSLYSEQYF. This chain joins TRBV11-2 and TRBJ2-7; D gene ambiguous. The CDR3 consists of 12 residues. The V gene lost 4 bases and the J gene lost 6 bases, with 10 bases spanning the gap. The germline V gene encodes CDR1 SGHAT and CDR2 FQNNGV. Supplemented by reference TRBV11-2 and TRBJ2-7, the full variable domain reads EAGVAQSPRYKIIEKRQSVAFWCNPISGHATLYWYQQILGQGPKLLIQFQNNGVVDDSQLPKDRFSAERLKGVDSTLKIQPAKLEDSAVYLCASSSLYSEQYFGPGTRLTVT.

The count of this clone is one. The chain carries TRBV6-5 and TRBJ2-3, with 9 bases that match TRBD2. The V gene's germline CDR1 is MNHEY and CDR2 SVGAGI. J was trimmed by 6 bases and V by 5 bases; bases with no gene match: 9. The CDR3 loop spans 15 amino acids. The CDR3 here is CASSRGLAGRDTQYF. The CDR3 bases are TGTGCCAGCAGTCGCGGGCTAGCGGGGAGGGATACGCAGTATTTT.

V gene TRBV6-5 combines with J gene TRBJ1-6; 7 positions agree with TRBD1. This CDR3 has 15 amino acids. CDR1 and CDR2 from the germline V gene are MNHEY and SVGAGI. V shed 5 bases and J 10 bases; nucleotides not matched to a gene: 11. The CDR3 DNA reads TGTGCCAGCAGTCAATCGACAGGGAGTGGATCACCCCTCCACTTT. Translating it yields CASSQSTGSGSPLHF.

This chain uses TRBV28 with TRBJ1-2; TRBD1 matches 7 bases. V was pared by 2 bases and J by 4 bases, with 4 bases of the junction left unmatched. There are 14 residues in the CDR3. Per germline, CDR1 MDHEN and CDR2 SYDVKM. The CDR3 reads CASSLGTASYGYTF. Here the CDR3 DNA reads TGTGCCAGCAGTTTAGGGACAGCCAGCTATGGCTACACCTTC.

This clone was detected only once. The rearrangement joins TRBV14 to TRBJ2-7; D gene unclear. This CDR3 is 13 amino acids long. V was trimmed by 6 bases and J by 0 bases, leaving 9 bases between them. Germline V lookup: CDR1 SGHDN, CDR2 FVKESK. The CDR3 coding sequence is TGTGCCAGCAGTGGCCAGTACTCCTACGAGCAGTACTTC. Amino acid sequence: CASSGQYSYEQYF.

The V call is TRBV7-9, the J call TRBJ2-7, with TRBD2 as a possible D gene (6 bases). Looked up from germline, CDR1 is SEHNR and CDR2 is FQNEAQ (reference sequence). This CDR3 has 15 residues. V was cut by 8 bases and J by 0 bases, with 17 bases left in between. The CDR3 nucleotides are TGTGCCAGCCAACCGCTAGCGAAAAGCTCCTACGAGCAGTACTTC. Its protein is CASQPLAKSSYEQYF.

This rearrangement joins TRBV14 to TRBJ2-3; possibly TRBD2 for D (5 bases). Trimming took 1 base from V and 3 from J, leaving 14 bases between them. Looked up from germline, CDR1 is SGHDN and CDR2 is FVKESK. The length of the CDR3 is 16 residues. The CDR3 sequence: CASSQVQLALTDTQYF. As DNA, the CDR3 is TGTGCCAGCAGCCAAGTGCAGCTAGCTCTAACAGATACGCAGTATTTT.

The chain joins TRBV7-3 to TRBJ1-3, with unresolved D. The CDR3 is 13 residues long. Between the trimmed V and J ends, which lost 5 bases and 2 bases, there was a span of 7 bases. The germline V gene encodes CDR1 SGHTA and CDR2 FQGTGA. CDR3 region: CASSDGTGNTIYF. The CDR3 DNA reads TGTGCCAGCAGCGACGGGACTGGAAACACCATATATTTT.